These T cell receptor beta chains were read from a single sample in a study of metastatic and nonmetastatic thyroid tumors. Using MiXCR, TCRdb reanalyzed the PCR reads. The profile shows 89,000 or so clones, around 7.8% of them singletons. The specimen sequenced was blood. The source of these receptors is a female donor with papillary thyroid cancer or a benign thyroid nodule (not recorded which). Some clones in this sample may be carry-over from other donors' samples. Each CDR3 is given with its conserved first and last residue. D genes are given only for firm matches. Clone size is not always given. Where it is, it says once, few, many or a class for expanded clones.

many	.	TRBV28	TRBJ1-5	CASWGGAMNQPQHF	TGTGCCAGCTGGGGGGGGGCAATGAATCAGCCCCAGCATTTT
few	.	TRBV9	TRBJ1-3	CASSRIGNTIYF	TGTGCCAGCAGCCGTATCGGGAACACCATATATTTT
many	.	TRBV3-1	TRBJ1-6	CASSQVDSPLHF	TGTGCCAGCAGCCAAGTAGACTCACCCCTCCACTTT
many	TRBD1	TRBV6-1	TRBJ1-2	CASSSLPGGGSGYTF	TGTGCCAGCAGTTCCCTCCCAGGGGGGGGCTCTGGCTACACCTTC
.	TRBD2	TRBV24-1	TRBJ2-1	CATSLAENEQFF	TGTGCCACCAGTCTAGCGGAAAATGAGCAGTTCTTC
many	TRBD2	TRBV5-5	TRBJ2-5	CASSGGGRETQYF	TGTGCCAGCAGCGGCGGGGGGCGGGAGACCCAGTACTTC
many	TRBD1	TRBV7-2	TRBJ2-2	CASSAQDRVTGELFF	TGTGCCAGCAGCGCGCAAGACAGGGTCACCGGGGAGCTGTTTTTT
few	.	TRBV27	TRBJ1-2	CASSLRGDNYGYTF	TGTGCCAGCAGTTTAAGGGGAGATAACTATGGCTACACCTTC
few	.	TRBV6-1	TRBJ2-2	CASSEKAGSYGELFF	TGTGCCAGCAGTGAAAAGGCAGGTTCCTACGGGGAGCTGTTTTTT
.	.	TRBV5-1	TRBJ2-7	CASSPDLGAYEQYF	TGCGCCAGCAGCCCAGACCTTGGGGCCTACGAGCAGTACTTC
many	TRBD2	TRBV7-2	TRBJ2-7	CASSFRGSPGLAGLWYEQYF	TGTGCCAGCAGCTTTAGGGGGTCCCCGGGACTAGCGGGGTTATGGTACGAGCAGTACTTC
.	TRBD1	TRBV7-9	TRBJ2-2	CASSRDRDAGELFF	TGTGCCAGCAGCCGGGACAGGGACGCCGGGGAGCTGTTTTTT
many	TRBD2	TRBV11-2	TRBJ2-7	CASSQTQLAGGSNEQYF	TGTGCCAGCAGCCAAACTCAACTAGCGGGGGGGTCCAACGAGCAGTACTTC
medium-sized	.	TRBV9	TRBJ2-2	CASSVHTGELFF	TGTGCCAGCAGCGTACACACCGGGGAGCTGTTTTTT
many	TRBD1	TRBV11-2	TRBJ2-7	CASTPGTGEFKEQYF	TGTGCCAGCACCCCCGGGACAGGGGAATTTAAGGAGCAGTACTTC
many	TRBD1	TRBV10-3	TRBJ2-7	CAISEQGQRNYEQYF	TGTGCCATCAGTGAGCAGGGACAGCGCAACTACGAGCAGTACTTC
few	.	TRBV6-2/TRBV6-3	TRBJ2-2	CASRLGAGELFF	TGTGCCAGCAGGTTGGGGGCCGGGGAGCTGTTTTTT
many	.	TRBV9	TRBJ1-2	CASRWEPGGYTF	TGTGCCAGCAGGTGGGAGCCCGGGGGCTACACCTTC
many	.	TRBV27	TRBJ1-1	CASSFFRSTEAFF	TGTGCCAGCAGTTTTTTCAGGAGCACTGAAGCTTTCTTT
few	.	TRBV5-1	TRBJ2-7	CASSLGIGGAPYEQYF	TGCGCCAGCAGCTTGGGTATTGGGGGCGCCCCCTACGAGCAGTACTTC
few	TRBD2	TRBV24-1	TRBJ2-3	CATSDLSVSGGTYTDTQYF	TGTGCCACCAGTGATTTGTCGGTTAGCGGGGGGACATACACAGATACGCAGTATTTT
many	TRBD1	TRBV5-6	TRBJ2-7	CASSLVDRGYEQYF	TGTGCCAGCAGCTTGGTGGACAGGGGCTACGAGCAGTACTTC
many	TRBD1	TRBV11-2	TRBJ1-6	CASSLRDSTISPLHF	TGTGCCAGCAGCTTACGGGACAGCACGATTTCACCCCTCCACTTT
.	.	TRBV15	TRBJ2-7	CATSRDHGSSYEQYF	TGTGCCACCAGCAGAGATCACGGGTCCAGCTACGAGCAGTACTTC
many	TRBD2	TRBV4-1	TRBJ2-1	CASSQALVGLAGIDEQFF	TGCGCCAGCAGCCAAGCCCTCGTGGGGCTAGCGGGGATCGATGAGCAGTTCTTC
many	.	TRBV12-3/TRBV12-4	TRBJ2-7	CASSPLFIDEQYF	TGTGCCAGCAGTCCCCTCTTTATCGACGAGCAGTACTTC
.	TRBD1	TRBV10-3	TRBJ1-2	CAISELESGDRASYGYTF	TGTGCCATCAGTGAGTTGGAATCAGGGGACAGGGCGTCCTATGGCTACACCTTC
.	TRBD1	TRBV6-1	TRBJ1-5	CASSPRGPGNQPQHF	TGTGCCAGCAGTCCAAGGGGGCCGGGCAATCAGCCCCAGCATTTT
many	.	TRBV5-1	TRBJ2-5	CASSSEGFLGETQYF	TGCGCCAGCAGCTCCGAGGGGTTTTTGGGAGAGACCCAGTACTTC
many	.	TRBV6-1	TRBJ1-1	CASRLQRRETEAFF	TGTGCCAGCAGATTACAGAGGCGGGAAACTGAAGCTTTCTTT
few	.	TRBV7-9	TRBJ2-7	CASSSQCYEQYF	TGTGCCAGCAGCTCCCAGTGCTACGAGCAGTACTTC
many	.	TRBV6-4	TRBJ1-5	CASSRMGYYQPQHF	TGTGCCAGCTCCCGGATGGGGTATTATCAGCCCCAGCATTTT
.	TRBD2	TRBV7-6	TRBJ2-3	CASSLGAGGTDTQYF	TGTGCCAGCAGCTTAGGCGCGGGGGGCACAGATACGCAGTATTTT
.	TRBD1	TRBV13	TRBJ1-4	CASSLRRGLSNEKLFF	TGTGCCAGCAGCTTACGCAGGGGGCTATCTAATGAAAAACTGTTTTTT
many	.	TRBV9	TRBJ2-7	CASSVDLGVNEQYF	TGTGCCAGCAGCGTAGATCTGGGGGTAAACGAGCAGTACTTC
many	.	TRBV6-1	TRBJ1-1	CASSRRGRDTEAFF	TGTGCCAGCAGTAGAAGAGGGAGGGACACTGAAGCTTTCTTT
many	TRBD1	TRBV28	TRBJ2-5	CASTWDRGAETQYF	TGTGCCAGCACTTGGGACAGGGGGGCAGAGACCCAGTACTTC
few	TRBD2	TRBV28	TRBJ2-7	CASLKWGGWSSYEQYF	TGTGCCAGCCTTAAATGGGGGGGTTGGAGCTCCTACGAGCAGTACTTC
few	.	TRBV5-8	TRBJ1-2	CASSLDPGYGYTF	TGTGCCAGCAGCTTGGATCCGGGCTATGGCTACACCTTC
many	.	TRBV9	TRBJ1-5	CASSAEGGGNQPQHF	TGTGCCAGCAGCGCCGAGGGAGGGGGCAATCAGCCCCAGCATTTT
few	TRBD1	TRBV6-1	TRBJ2-7	CTSSEGTGGYGEQYF	TGTACCAGCAGTGAAGGGACAGGGGGCTACGGCGAGCAGTACTTC
many	.	TRBV12-3/TRBV12-4	TRBJ1-1	CASSHEEGTEAFF	TGTGCCAGCAGTCACGAAGAGGGAACTGAAGCTTTCTTT
few	TRBD1	TRBV7-2	TRBJ2-1	CASSGGTGQRGEQFF	TGTGCCAGCAGCGGAGGGACAGGGCAAAGAGGTGAGCAGTTCTTC
many	TRBD1	TRBV7-9	TRBJ1-6	CASTPGQVNSPLHF	TGTGCCAGCACCCCTGGACAGGTTAATTCACCCCTCCACTTT
.	.	TRBV27	TRBJ2-5	CASSLRLDRVETQYF	TGTGCCAGCAGTCTACGCTTAGATAGGGTAGAGACCCAGTACTTC
many	TRBD2	TRBV11-1	TRBJ2-1	CASSRGAGGPWDEQFF	TGTGCCAGCAGCCGGGGAGCGGGGGGGCCTTGGGATGAGCAGTTCTTC
many	.	TRBV27	TRBJ2-1	CASSPLGGDEQFF	TGTGCCAGCAGTCCCCTTGGAGGGGATGAGCAGTTCTTC
many	.	TRBV29-1	TRBJ2-5	CSVEYEPDLQETQYF	TGCAGCGTTGAATACGAGCCGGACCTCCAAGAGACCCAGTACTTC
many	.	TRBV4-1	TRBJ1-4	CASSQETDSNEKLFF	TGCGCCAGCAGCCAAGAAACGGACAGTAATGAAAAACTGTTTTTT
many	.	TRBV20-1	TRBJ1-4	CSARPRRSLSNEKLFF	TGCAGTGCTAGACCAAGGCGGAGTTTATCTAATGAAAAACTGTTTTTT
few	TRBD2	TRBV6-4	TRBJ2-2	CASSRTGTNTWELFF	TGTGCCAGCAGTAGGACTGGGACTAACACCTGGGAGCTGTTTTTT
few	TRBD2	TRBV18	TRBJ2-3	CASSPRGRGADTQYF	TGTGCCAGCTCACCTAGAGGACGGGGGGCAGATACGCAGTATTTT
many	.	TRBV9	TRBJ2-1	CASTTTSRTAPYNEQFF	TGTGCCAGCACCACCACCAGCAGGACAGCTCCCTACAATGAGCAGTTCTTC
.	.	TRBV6-2/TRBV6-3	TRBJ1-2	CASSPDAVINGYTF	TGTGCCAGCAGCCCGGACGCCGTAATTAATGGCTACACCTTC